The 7 T cell receptor beta chains below come from one sample, sequenced in a study of T cells after yellow fever vaccination. TCRdb used MiXCR to reprocess the 5' RACE reads, holding one entry per CDR3 protein. In the table there are roughly 330,000 distinct CDR3 sequences, around 7.3% of which are singletons. The material sequenced was PBMCs, taken roughly 46 days after the first yellow fever vaccination. The receptors shown here come from a man between 18 and 35 years old who received the YFV17D yellow fever vaccine.

This clonotype showed up just a few times. The chain employs TRBV5-1 and TRBJ2-3, with 13 nucleotides matching TRBD2. CDR1 and CDR2 from the germline V gene are SGHRS and YFSETQ. The CDR3 runs 16 residues. The trim removed 4 bases at V and 6 bases at J, leaving 8 bases unmatched. Here the CDR3 DNA reads TGCGCCAGCAGCGGGACTAGCGGGGTCCCGGCGGATACGCAGTATTTT. Protein: CASSGTSGVPADTQYF. Together with reference TRBV5-1 and TRBJ2-3, the CDR3 gives the full variable domain: KAGVTQTPRYLIKTRGQQVTLSCSPISGHRSVSWYQQTPGQGLQFLFEYFSETQRNKGNFPGRFSGRQFSNSRSEMNVSTLELGDSALYLCASSGTSGVPADTQYFGPGTRLTVL.

This chain uses TRBV29-1 with TRBJ2-7; D is possibly TRBD1 (7 bases). CDR1 and CDR2 from the germline V gene are SQVTM and ANQGSEA. This CDR3 is built from 15 residues. V lost 2 bases, J lost 1 base, and 15 bases lay in between. The CDR3 DNA follows: TGCAGCGTTGAATGGGGGGACAGATCGTCCTACGAGCAGTACTTC. Protein: CSVEWGDRSSYEQYF.

This clonotype was detected many times. The chain employs TRBV7-2 and TRBJ2-5; D unresolved. V lost 4 bases, J lost 1 base, and 7 bases lay in between. The CDR3 totals 13 residues. Germline values: CDR1 SGHTA, CDR2 FQGNSA. In nucleotides, the CDR3 is TGTGCCAGCAGCTATTCCCTCCAAGAGACCCAGTACTTC. Protein: CASSYSLQETQYF. Filled out from reference TRBV7-2 and TRBJ2-5, the complete variable domain reads GAGVSQSPSNKVTEKGKDVELRCDPISGHTALYWYRQSLGQGLEFLIYFQGNSAPDKSGLPSDRFSAERTGGSVSTLTIQRTQQEDSAVYLCASSYSLQETQYFGPGTRLLVL.

This clonotype turned up a few times. The V and J genes are TRBV12-3 or TRBV12-4 and TRBJ2-1; a weak D match, TRBD1 (5 bases). V lost 1 base and J 4 bases, leaving 8 bases between the germline ends. This CDR3 comprises 14 residues. The CDR3 DNA reads as TGTGCCAGCAGTTTAGAACAGGTGTACAATGAGCAGTTCTTC. It yields the protein CASSLEQVYNEQFF.

This clonotype was counted only a few times. The genes are TRBV10-2 and TRBJ2-1; 8 bases match TRBD2. The CDR3 is 13 residues long. From germline, CDR1 is WSHSY and CDR2 SAAADI. The V segment lost 5 bases and the J segment 9 bases; nucleotides outside the gene matches: 6. CDR3 nucleotides: TGCGCCAGCAGTCGGGGGGGGGGCGGTGAGCAGTTCTTC. This gives the protein CASSRGGGGEQFF.

This clonotype was seen repeatedly, ten times or more. The chain is built from TRBV20-1 and TRBJ1-5, with 11 bases identical to TRBD1. Germline V lookup: CDR1 DFQATT, CDR2 SNEGSKA (reference sequence). This CDR3 spans 19 amino acids. The V gene end was trimmed by 2 bases and the J gene end by 1 base; junction bases not matched to a gene: 13. The CDR3 sequence is CSARKTGQGASISNQPQHF. DNA of the CDR3: TGCAGTGCTAGAAAAACTGGACAGGGGGCGAGTATAAGCAATCAGCCCCAGCATTTT.

This clonotype was detected ten times or more. The V and J genes are TRBV6-2 or TRBV6-3 and TRBJ2-3; no clear D gene. V lost 2 bases, J lost 4 bases, and 4 bases lay in between. Germline CDR1 and CDR2: MNHEY and SVGEGT. The CDR3 extends over 12 amino acids. CDR3 sequence (DNA): TGTGCCAGCAGTTACGAGTCAGATACGCAGTATTTT. It is translated as CASSYESDTQYF.